The clone carrying this T cell receptor beta chain was picked up a small number of times. Its antigen remains unidentified. The CDR3 is 14 residues long. From germline, CDR1 is MNHEY and CDR2 SMNVEV (reference sequence). The V and J ends lost 4 bases and 5 bases respectively, with 12 bases between them. The sample is drawn from a study of CD4 T cells in relation to SARS-CoV-2 and coronaviruses. As for the study in general: After roughly 11 days of antigen culture, PBMC TCR beta CDR3s were sequenced. Study-level points and caveats: Roughly three fifths of donors had memory CD4+ clonotypes crossrecognizing SARS-CoV-2 and common cold coronavirus spike.

Profiling relied on immunoSEQ multiplex PCR, and the TCRdb table lists in-frame clones only, not all of them. The sample contains 35,000 to 50,000 clones, roughly 80% of which appear only once. Sequenced material: naive CD4+ T cells from PBMCs, cultured in vitro. Subset meaning: naive CD4+ T cells isolated by negative enrichment. The origin of this receptor is an adult with COVID-19. The rearrangement joins TRBV27 to TRBJ1-5, with D unresolved. CDR3 residues: CASSSPFTDQPQHF. As DNA, the CDR3 is TGTGCCAGCAGTTCCCCGTTCACGGATCAGCCCCAGCATTTT.